The 24 T cell receptor beta chains presented below share a single source sample, sequenced in a study of T cell clonality in common variable immunodeficiency. TCRdb's copy holds only in-frame clones and misses some; the assay was immunoSEQ multiplex PCR. This sample comprises roughly 50,000 clones, none seen once only. What was sequenced was peripheral blood mononuclear cells. The receptors shown here come from a person aged 18 to 70 in good health.

In the case of this clone: Sequencing ends 3 residues short of the CDR3 end; the germline J gene provides the rest. This chain links TRBV20-1 with TRBJ2-5; 9 nucleotides agree with TRBD2. This CDR3 has 17 residues. CDR1 is DFQATT and CDR2 is SNEGSKA in the germline V gene (reference sequence). V was pared by 0 bases and J by 5 bases, with 13 bases of the junction left unmatched. CDR3 region: CSARDRMRVAGVETQYF. CDR3 bases read: TGCAGTGCTAGAGATCGAATGAGGGTAGCGGGAGTGGAGACC.

At least ten counts were recorded for this clone. The DNA ends 3 residues before the CDR3 does, and the rest of the CDR3 is filled in from the germline J gene. The V and J genes are TRBV19 and TRBJ2-4; unclear D gene. Trimming removed 0 bases from V and 0 bases from J, with 6 bases in between. Looked up from germline, CDR1 is LNHDA and CDR2 is SQIVND (reference sequence). The CDR3 extends over 15 amino acids. This CDR3 is CASSIEGRAKNIQYF. CDR3 bases read: TGTGCCAGTAGTATAGAGGGCAGAGCCAAAAACATT. The full variable domain, rest sourced from reference TRBV19 and TRBJ2-4, is DGGITQSPKYLFRKEGQNVTLSCEQNLNHDAMYWYRQDPGQGLRLIYYSQIVNDFQKGDIAEGYSVSREKKESFPLTVTSAQKNPTAFYLCASSIEGRAKNIQYFGAGTRLSVL.

This clone was seen ten or more times. The missing CDR3 end, 3 residues past where the read stops, is filled in from the germline J gene. The chain links TRBV2 to TRBJ2-6, with 8 bases identical to TRBD1. CDR1 and CDR2 (germline): SNHLY, FYNNEI. J gave up 4 bases and V 4 bases, and 6 bases lay outside the gene matches. The CDR3 spans 16 residues. The part of the CDR3 DNA that was read is TGTGCCAGCAGTGCAGGCAGGGGGCGGGGGGCCAACGTC. Its translation: CASSAGRGRGANV. The complete CDR3 sequence is CASSAGRGRGANVLTF.

At least ten counts were recorded for this clone. The read ends 3 residues before the CDR3 terminus; that terminus is restored from the germline J gene. This chain uses TRBV20-1 with TRBJ2-5, with D possibly TRBD1 on 6 matching bases. The CDR3 length is 14 residues. Per the germline V gene, CDR1 is DFQATT and CDR2 is SNEGSKA (reference sequence). V lost 1 base to trimming and J lost 1 base, with 10 bases between them. The part of the CDR3 DNA that was read is TGCAGTGCTAGAGTCGACAGGCTCCAAGAGACC. As protein: CSARVDRLQET. The entire CDR3 is CSARVDRLQETQYF.

Turning to this clone: The CDR3 end falls 3 residues outside the read, so it is completed with the germline J gene. This sequence joins TRBV18 and TRBJ1-1, with D possibly matching TRBD1 (5 bases). V lost 6 bases to trimming and J lost 6 bases, with 20 bases between them. Germline V gene sequence: CDR1 KGHSH, CDR2 LQKENI. This CDR3 comprises 15 residues. This CDR3 reads CASSLADTPEAEAFF. The DNA read from the CDR3 is TGTGCCAGCTCTCTCGCGGACACACCAGAGGCTGAA.

This clone has at least ten counts. The CDR3 end lies 3 residues beyond the end of the read and is filled in from the germline J gene. The chain uses TRBV7-9 and TRBJ2-1, with 8 bases lining up with TRBD2. CDR3 length equals 15 residues. J lost 3 bases, V lost 2 bases, and 3 bases had no gene match. Germline loops: CDR1 SEHNR, CDR2 FQNEAQ (reference sequence). CDR3 DNA (partial): TGTGCCAGCAGCTTAAGTAGCGGGGTCTACAATGAG. Its translation: CASSLSSGVYNE. In full, the CDR3 reads CASSLSSGVYNEQFF.

This clone was seen ten or more times. The read stops 3 residues short of the end of the CDR3; the missing end is completed from the germline J gene. The chain recombines TRBV20-1 with TRBJ2-3; 9 bases match TRBD2. In germline, CDR1 is DFQATT, CDR2 SNEGSKA (reference sequence). The V and J ends lost 4 bases and 2 bases, in that order; junction bases with no gene match: 19. CDR3 length equals 19 residues. The DNA read from the CDR3 is TGCAGTGCTAACCGGTTTGGTAGCGGGGGCCTAGGACTCACAGATACG. This gives the protein CSANRFGSGGLGLTDT. The whole CDR3 protein is CSANRFGSGGLGLTDTQYF.

This clone was detected ten times or more. Partial CDR3 DNA: TGTGCCAGCAGCTTACAGGGGGCATATACCGGGGAG. This encodes CASSLQGAYTGE. The complete CDR3 protein is CASSLQGAYTGELFF. The chain joins TRBV7-6 to TRBJ2-2; 8 bases are a match to TRBD1. The CDR3 end lies 3 residues beyond the end of the read and is filled in from the germline J gene. CDR1 and CDR2 from the germline V gene are SGHVS and FNYEAQ. V gave up 2 bases and J gave up 5 bases; unmatched junction bases: 4. The CDR3 has 15 amino acids. Variable domain in full (rest from reference TRBV7-6 and TRBJ2-2): GAGVSQSPRYKVTKRGQDVALRCDPISGHVSLYWYRQALGQGPEFLTYFNYEAQQDKSGLPNDRFSAERPEGSISTLTIQRTEQRDSAMYRCASSLQGAYTGELFFGEGSRLTVL.

This clone was observed at least ten times. The read ends 3 residues early relative to the CDR3; the germline J gene fills the gap. The V gene is TRBV19, the J gene TRBJ2-7; TRBD1 might be the D (5 bases). CDR3 length: 15 residues. Germline loops: CDR1 LNHDA, CDR2 SQIVND (reference sequence). V was pared by 6 bases and J by 3 bases, with 18 bases between. The CDR3: CASSRSPGAHYEQYF. The CDR3 DNA, read in part, is TGTGCCAGTAGCCGATCACCTGGGGCCCACTACGAG.

This clone was seen repeatedly, ten times or more. The read terminates 3 residues before the CDR3 end, so the remaining end is supplied by the germline J gene. The J gene is TRBJ2-4, the V gene TRBV19; possible D gene TRBD2, 6 bases. Germline CDR1 LNHDA, CDR2 SQIVND (reference sequence). Trimming took off 2 bases at V and 0 bases at J, with 14 bases between the two ends. This CDR3 is 17 amino acids long. CDR3 in amino acids: CASSISFRGLAKNIQYF. Partial CDR3 DNA: TGTGCCAGTAGTATATCGTTTCGGGGGTTAGCCAAAAACATT.

This clone appeared many times. The read gets to within 3 residues of the CDR3 end, and the germline J gene fills in the rest. This rearrangement joins TRBV29-1 to TRBJ2-2, with D uncertain. This CDR3 is built from 12 residues. Germline CDR1 reads SQVTM; CDR2 reads ANQGSEA. Trimming removed 7 bases at V and 1 base at J, with 7 bases between. CDR3 DNA, as far as it was read: TGCAGCGCCAATAGGAACACCGGGGAG. Translated, it gives CSANRNTGE. The complete CDR3 sequence is CSANRNTGELFF.

Of note for this clone: The observed sequence ends 3 residues before the CDR3 terminus, with the missing tail filled in from the germline J gene. The J gene is TRBJ1-2, the V gene TRBV19, with TRBD1 as a possible D gene (5 bases). The CDR3 spans 15 residues. Per the germline V gene, CDR1 is LNHDA and CDR2 is SQIVND (reference sequence). With 0 bases removed from V and 2 bases from J, the gap between germline ends came to 10 bases. CDR3 loop: CASSIEGGRNYGYTF. The DNA read from the CDR3 is TGTGCCAGTAGTATAGAGGGGGGGAGGAACTATGGC.

The table lists this clone with many counts. The read gets to within 3 residues of the CDR3 end, and the germline J gene fills in the rest. V gene TRBV7-2 combines with J gene TRBJ2-7; tentatively, D is TRBD1 (5 bases). Germline CDR1 reads SGHTA; CDR2 reads FQGNSA. V lost 0 bases and J lost 4, with 16 bases in between. The length of the CDR3 is 16 residues. The CDR3 loop is CASSLAPDSSSYEQYF. The sequenced part of the CDR3 DNA is TGTGCCAGCAGCTTAGCCCCCGACAGCTCCAGTTACGAG.

This clone occurred many times. The CDR3 is cut off 3 residues early in the read; its end comes from the germline J gene. The chain employs TRBV7-8 and TRBJ1-1; D not certain. The CDR3 is 16 amino acids. Deletions cut 5 bases from V and 0 bases from J, with 16 bases between. Germline CDR1 reads SGHVS; CDR2 reads FQNEAQ. CDR3 DNA (partial): TGTGCCAGCAGCCCGCAGTTTGGCCTCATGAACACTGAA. Translation gives CASSPQFGLMNTE. The whole CDR3 protein is CASSPQFGLMNTEAFF.

This clone was picked up many times. The read ends 3 residues early relative to the CDR3; the germline J gene fills the gap. V gene TRBV7-9 combines with J gene TRBJ1-1; D is possibly TRBD1 (5 bases). CDR1 SEHNR and CDR2 FQNEAQ come from the germline V gene (reference sequence). V was shortened by 1 base and J by 5 bases, with 8 bases between the two germline ends. The CDR3 loop spans 13 amino acids. The DNA read from the CDR3 is TGTGCCAGCAGCTTAGTGACAGCTACTGAA. Protein product: CASSLVTATE. From start to end, the CDR3 is CASSLVTATEAFF.

Ten or more counts support this clone. Read data end 3 residues before the CDR3 end; the end is taken from the germline J gene. The V call is TRBV30, the J call TRBJ2-3; the match to TRBD1 covers 7 bases. The V and J ends lost 3 bases and 3 bases, in that order; junction bases with no gene match: 9. The CDR3 sequence is 15 residues long. Germline lookup yields CDR1 GTSNPN and CDR2 SVGIG (reference sequence). CDR3 bases read: TGTGCCTGGAGGTACGGAGACAGGGCTACAGATACG. It specifies CAWRYGDRATDT. The whole CDR3 is CAWRYGDRATDTQYF.

This clone was found many times. The CDR3 end is not reached by the read, which stops 3 residues before it; the germline J gene fills it in. This chain joins TRBV6-1 and TRBJ2-1; 8 nucleotides line up with TRBD1. Germline trimming cut 3 bases from V and 8 bases from J; bases unmatched to any gene: 12. Germline V lookup: CDR1 MNHNS, CDR2 SASEGT. The CDR3 is 16 amino acids. The covered CDR3 bases are TGTGCCAGCAGTGATTTCCCCCGGACAGGGCGGTATGAG. Encoded protein: CASSDFPRTGRYE. The whole CDR3 region reads CASSDFPRTGRYEQFF.

The sample holds many counts of this clone. The sequenced CDR3 bases are TGTGCCAGCTCACCTTCCGGGACTAGCGGAACCTACGAG. This translates into CASSPSGTSGTYE. The full CDR3 protein is CASSPSGTSGTYEQYF. The rearrangement uses TRBV18 and TRBJ2-7; TRBD2 agrees at 11 bases. With the read ending 3 residues before the CDR3 end, the germline J gene is used to fill in that end. CDR1 KGHSH and CDR2 LQKENI come from the germline V gene. CDR3 length: 16 residues. Germline trimming cut 3 bases from V and 2 bases from J; bases unmatched to any gene: 6.

A word on this clone: The CDR3 end falls 3 residues outside the read, so it is completed with the germline J gene. The chain carries TRBV20-1 and TRBJ2-7, with D possibly matching TRBD1 (5 bases). The CDR3 runs to 15 residues. Germline loops: CDR1 DFQATT, CDR2 SNEGSKA (reference sequence). V was shortened by 3 bases and J by 4 bases, with 19 bases between the two germline ends. This chain's CDR3 is CSARDEGAIMYEQYF. Partial CDR3 DNA: TGCAGTGCTAGGGACGAAGGGGCTATCATGTACGAG.

In its sample, this clone was seen a few times. Read sequence stops 3 residues before the CDR3 end, and the germline J gene provides the missing end. The chain links TRBV20-1 to TRBJ2-3, with D perhaps TRBD1 (5 bases). The germline gives CDR1 DFQATT, CDR2 SNEGSKA (reference sequence). This CDR3 comprises 16 residues. CDR3 loop: CSARDSGIGRQETQYF. The covered CDR3 bases are TGCAGTGCTAGAGATTCAGGGATCGGCCGACAAGAGACG.

A few counts support this clone. The DNA ends 3 residues before the CDR3 does, and the rest of the CDR3 is filled in from the germline J gene. The rearrangement uses TRBV19 and TRBJ1-2, with D unresolved. The CDR3 length is 14 residues. Germline CDR1 reads LNHDA; CDR2 reads SQIVND (reference sequence). The part of the CDR3 DNA that was read is TGTGCCAGTAGTACGACTAGCGGACGATACGAC. Residues: CASSTTSGRYD. The CDR3 as a whole reads CASSTTSGRYDYTF.

The table lists this clone with many counts. CDR3 in amino acids: CASSLQGANTGELFF. The CDR3 bases that were read are TGTGCCAGCAGCTTACAGGGGGCCAACACCGGGGAG. The chain has TRBV7-2 and TRBJ2-2; 8 bases are shared with TRBD1. The read ends 3 residues before the CDR3 terminus; that terminus is restored from the germline J gene. V dropped 2 bases and J dropped 2; count of bases not matched to a gene: 1. The CDR3 spans 15 residues. CDR1 SGHTA and CDR2 FQGNSA come from the germline V gene.

Of note for this clone: The missing CDR3 end, 3 residues past where the read stops, is filled in from the germline J gene. V usage is TRBV6-4 and J usage is TRBJ1-4; possible D gene TRBD1, 5 bases. The germline V gene encodes CDR1 MRHNA and CDR2 SNTAGT. The length of the CDR3 is 15 residues. This CDR3 is CASSGVPSGANVLFF. The sequenced part of the CDR3 DNA is TGTGCCAGCAGTGGCGTCCCCTCTGGGGCCAACGTA.

This clone was seen repeatedly, ten times or more. The CDR3 end falls 3 residues outside the read, so it is completed with the germline J gene. The chain employs TRBV7-2 and TRBJ2-1; 8 bases are shared with TRBD2. CDR1 SGHTA and CDR2 FQGNSA come from the germline V gene. This CDR3 contains 15 residues. J was trimmed by 9 bases and V by 3 bases; bases with no gene match: 10. This chain's CDR3 is CASSFLAGRMGEQFF. Partial CDR3 DNA: TGTGCCAGCAGCTTTTTAGCGGGAAGAATGGGTGAG.